This T cell receptor (beta chain) was profiled in a study of Graves' ophthalmopathy and Graves' hyperthyroidism. This CDR3 is 17 amino acids long. The V gene end was trimmed by 3 bases and the J gene end by 4 bases; junction bases not matched to a gene: 13. Germline V gene data show CDR1 as SGHDT and CDR2 as YYEEEE. RNA served as the template for amplifying TCR beta CDR3 regions. HTBI primers were used in a first-round RT-PCR, which preceded a second-round multiplex PCR. TCRdb re-called the multiplex PCR reads through MiXCR, storing one row per CDR3 protein. The sample lists a few hundred thousand distinct CDR3 sequences; 35% to 40% were seen once.

The V call is TRBV5-6, the J call TRBJ2-7; 10 positions match TRBD1. This TCR came from an adult man with Graves' hyperthyroidism. Material: peripheral blood or thyroid tissue (not recorded which). CDR3 nucleotide sequence: TGTGCCAGCAGCTCCGAGGGGACAGGGGCGATATTTTACGAGCAGTACTTC. It encodes CASSSEGTGAIFYEQYF.